Listed here are 31 T cell receptor beta chains from one sample, sequenced in a study of blood T cell repertoires in COVID-19. Measured with immunoSEQ multiplex PCR; TCRdb has only the in-frame clones, and not every one. The data hold about 200,000 clones, with around 86% observed a single time. Sequencing was performed on peripheral blood. The receptors stem from an elderly man with acute or convalescent COVID-19.

The rearrangement uses TRBV4-2 and TRBJ2-5, with a possible D match to TRBD2 (5 bases). The CDR3 contains 16 residues. Germline V gene lookup returns CDR1 LGHNA and CDR2 YNFKEQ. V was pared by 0 bases and J by 2 bases, with 13 bases between. The CDR3 spells CASSQDPAGGQETQYF. For the CDR3, the DNA is TGTGCCAGCAGCCAAGATCCGGCAGGCGGGCAAGAGACCCAGTACTTC.

The chain uses TRBV6-4 and TRBJ2-1; possible D gene TRBD2, 5 bases. The CDR3 extends over 14 amino acids. Looked up from germline, CDR1 is MRHNA and CDR2 is SNTAGT. The V end was cut by 4 bases, the J end by 3 bases, with 10 bases between. CDR3 nucleotides: TGTGCCAGCAGTGGCCGTGGAGGCTACAATGAGCAGTTCTTC. The encoded protein is CASSGRGGYNEQFF.

A few counts support this clone. The chain carries TRBV27 and TRBJ2-7; no definite D call. The CDR3 is 15 amino acids. The germline CDR1 and CDR2 sequences are MNHEY and SMNVEV (reference sequence). V lost 2 bases and J 1 base, leaving 12 bases between the germline ends. The CDR3 nucleotides read TGTGCCAGCAGTTTAGGGTTGGGCAGGTCCTACGAGCAGTACTTC. Translating gives CASSLGLGRSYEQYF.

This chain uses TRBV14 with TRBJ2-1, with unresolved D. The V end lost 3 bases, the J end lost 8 bases, and 23 bases lay between the germline ends. Germline CDR1 is SGHDN and CDR2 is FVKESK. This CDR3 contains 17 residues. CDR3 in amino acids: CASSHRRGSPRVDEQFF. Written as DNA, the CDR3 is TGTGCCAGCAGCCACCGGCGAGGCTCCCCTAGAGTCGATGAGCAGTTCTTC.

This sequence joins TRBV11-2 and TRBJ1-2, with TRBD1 matching over 7 bases. The CDR3 contains 15 residues. The V gene's germline CDR1 is SGHAT and CDR2 FQNNGV. The trim removed 4 bases at V and 0 bases at J, leaving 5 bases unmatched. CDR3 protein: CASSSPQGTNYGYTF. The CDR3 DNA reads as TGTGCCAGCAGCTCCCCACAGGGGACTAACTATGGCTACACCTTC.

The chain uses TRBV6-1 and TRBJ1-4; TRBD1 might be the D (6 bases). CDR1 and CDR2 (germline): MNHNS, SASEGT. V dropped 1 base and J dropped 5 bases, with 11 bases sitting between them. This CDR3 contains 15 residues. The CDR3 DNA sequence: TGTGCCAGCAGTGAAGTCTGGGGGCGGAATGAAAAACTGTTTTTT. Translating gives CASSEVWGRNEKLFF.

CDR3 DNA: TGTGCCAGCAGTGATAAAGGGGCTGGCACAGATACGCAGTATTTT. This sequence encodes CASSDKGAGTDTQYF. The gene calls are TRBV6-4 and TRBJ2-3, with D possibly TRBD1 on 5 matching bases. Germline CDR1 MRHNA, CDR2 SNTAGT. The CDR3 is 15 residues long. V shed 3 bases and J shed 1 base, with 11 bases lying between them.

CDR3 loop: CASSFEDRGLGWLDGYTF. As DNA, the CDR3 is TGTGCCAGCAGCTTTGAAGACAGGGGGCTGGGATGGCTGGATGGCTACACCTTC. The rearrangement joins TRBV11-2 to TRBJ1-2; TRBD1 matches at 10 bases. The CDR3 runs 18 residues. Germline loops: CDR1 SGHAT, CDR2 FQNNGV. J was trimmed by 6 bases and V by 3 bases; bases with no gene match: 16.

Only one count was recorded for this clone. The chain carries TRBV5-1 and TRBJ2-7; weak D call: TRBD2 (6 bases). CDR3 size: 14 residues. V was trimmed by 6 bases and J by 6 bases, leaving 19 bases between them. Per the germline V gene, CDR1 is SGHRS and CDR2 is YFSETQ. As DNA, the CDR3 is TGCGCCAGCAACTATGACTCCCTGGGGGGCGAGCAGTACTTC. It is translated as CASNYDSLGGEQYF.

The V gene is TRBV29-1, the J gene TRBJ2-5, with 7 positions matching TRBD1. Germline V gene sequence: CDR1 SQVTM, CDR2 ANQGSEA. CDR3 length: 16 amino acids. The trim removed 2 bases at V and 0 bases at J, leaving 9 bases unmatched. The CDR3 DNA reads as TGCAGCGTTGAATACTGGGACAGTCACTACCAAGAGACCCAGTACTTC. Its translation is CSVEYWDSHYQETQYF.

The rearrangement links TRBV27 to TRBJ2-3, with D perhaps matching TRBD2 (5 bases). The length of the CDR3 is 13 residues. Germline loops: CDR1 MNHEY, CDR2 SMNVEV (reference sequence). The V and J ends lost 10 bases and 0 bases respectively, with 11 bases between them. CDR3 coding DNA: TGTGCCACCGGAGGCGGGAGCACAGATACGCAGTATTTT. Its protein product is CATGGGSTDTQYF.

This chain links TRBV14 with TRBJ1-3; maybe TRBD1 (6 bases). This CDR3 region has 13 residues. Germline lookup yields CDR1 SGHDN and CDR2 FVKESK. V lost 5 bases, J lost 4 bases, and 9 bases lay in between. CDR3 amino acids: CASSRGIGNTIYF. The CDR3 DNA reads TGTGCCAGCAGCAGGGGGATCGGAAACACCATATATTTT.

The rearrangement joins TRBV20-1 to TRBJ2-4; D is perhaps TRBD1 (5 bases). CDR1 DFQATT and CDR2 SNEGSKA come from the germline V gene (reference sequence). The CDR3 is made up of 13 amino acids. V shed 3 bases and J shed 4 bases, with 10 bases lying between them. CDR3 sequence reads: CSASLQDKNIQYF. The CDR3 DNA is TGCAGTGCTAGTCTACAGGATAAAAACATTCAGTACTTC.

The CDR3 here is CASSLTGTGVDYNEQFF. The DNA for the CDR3 is TGTGCCAGCAGCTTAACTGGGACGGGAGTAGACTACAATGAGCAGTTCTTC. The J gene is TRBJ2-1, the V gene TRBV7-3, with D possibly being TRBD2 (6 bases). CDR1 is SGHTA and CDR2 is FQGTGA in the germline V gene. Between the trimmed V and J ends, which lost 0 bases and 3 bases, there was a span of 15 bases. The CDR3 contains 17 residues. Full variable domain (remainder filled in from reference TRBV7-3 and TRBJ2-1): GAGVSQTPSNKVTEKGKYVELRCDPISGHTALYWYRQSLGQGPEFLIYFQGTGAADDSGLPNDRFFAVRPEGSVSTLKIQRTERGDSAVYLCASSLTGTGVDYNEQFFGPGTRLTVL.

The rearrangement links TRBV7-8 to TRBJ2-7, with 9 positions matching TRBD2. V lost 4 bases and J lost 3; bases outside the gene matches: 19. In germline, CDR1 is SGHVS, CDR2 FQNEAQ. The CDR3 is 19 residues long. The CDR3 region has the DNA TGTGCCAGCAGCTCCCCCGGGACGGCCACGGGTAGCGGGGGCTACGAGCAGTACGTC. Translation: CASSSPGTATGSGGYEQYV.

The chain links TRBV18 to TRBJ2-2; TRBD1 matches 10 bases. This CDR3 region has 17 residues. J gave up 4 bases and V 3 bases, and 8 bases lay outside the gene matches. Looked up from germline, CDR1 is KGHSH and CDR2 is LQKENI. The CDR3 here is CASSPSRQGAGTGELFF. The CDR3 DNA follows: TGTGCCAGCTCACCCTCCCGACAGGGGGCAGGCACCGGGGAGCTGTTTTTT.

The rearrangement uses TRBV18 and TRBJ2-1; 10 nucleotides align to TRBD2. This CDR3 spans 15 amino acids. Looked up from germline, CDR1 is KGHSH and CDR2 is LQKENI. Trimming at V came to 4 bases and at J to 3 bases, leaving 3 bases not matched to a gene. The DNA for the CDR3 is TGTGCCAGCTCACTTTGGACTAGCGGCTACAATGAGCAGTTCTTC. The encoded protein is CASSLWTSGYNEQFF.

The rearrangement uses TRBV30 and TRBJ1-2; D possibly corresponds to TRBD1 (6 bases). CDR3 length equals 14 residues. V shed 3 bases and J shed 0 bases, with 11 bases lying between them. The germline gives CDR1 GTSNPN, CDR2 SVGIG (reference sequence). Here the CDR3 DNA reads TGTGCCTGGAGCGCAACAGGGACTAACTATGGCTACACCTTC. Its translation: CAWSATGTNYGYTF.

The chain joins TRBV16 to TRBJ1-4; D ambiguous. The CDR3 runs to 16 residues. Trimming left V 4 bases short and J 0 bases short, with 12 bases between. Germline values: CDR1 KGHSY, CDR2 FQNENV. The CDR3 region is CASSPRQTATNEKLFF. Here the CDR3 DNA reads TGTGCCAGCAGCCCACGACAAACCGCAACTAATGAAAAACTGTTTTTT.

This clone was picked up a small number of times. The gene calls are TRBV29-1 and TRBJ2-7, with 15 bases fitting TRBD2. CDR3 length equals 17 residues. The ends lost 0 bases at V and 3 bases at J; junction bases unmatched: 6. Germline V gene lookup returns CDR1 SQVTM and CDR2 ANQGSEA. Here the CDR3 reads CSVEETGGLAGGYEQYF. The CDR3 nucleotides read TGCAGCGTTGAAGAGACAGGGGGACTAGCGGGAGGCTACGAGCAGTACTTC.

The chain has TRBV7-2 and TRBJ2-2; a possible D gene is TRBD2 (5 bases). This CDR3 contains 15 residues. Trimming cost V 1 base and J 6 bases, with 12 bases left between them. Germline V lookup: CDR1 SGHTA, CDR2 FQGNSA. The CDR3: CASSLGGKIAGELFF. The CDR3 coding sequence is TGTGCCAGCAGCTTAGGAGGGAAGATCGCCGGGGAGCTGTTTTTT.

V and J are TRBV28 and TRBJ1-6; TRBD1 aligns across 7 bases. V shed 2 bases and J 7 bases; nucleotides not matched to a gene: 8. There are 16 residues in the CDR3. In germline, CDR1 is MDHEN, CDR2 SYDVKM. CDR3 protein: CASSLTRGQRNSPLHF. In DNA, the CDR3 is TGTGCCAGCAGTTTAACTCGGGGACAGAGAAATTCACCCCTCCACTTT.

The chain recombines TRBV5-1 with TRBJ2-3; no firm D call. Germline CDR1 SGHRS, CDR2 YFSETQ. The V end lost 4 bases, the J end lost 3 bases, and 9 bases lay between the germline ends. This CDR3 is 13 amino acids long. Written as DNA, the CDR3 is TGCGCCAGCAGCGCTGCAGCGACAGATACGCAGTATTTT. This sequence encodes CASSAAATDTQYF.

The rearrangement links TRBV5-1 to TRBJ1-2; 9 bases align to TRBD1. Germline CDR1 reads SGHRS; CDR2 reads YFSETQ. This CDR3 has 15 amino acids. V shed 4 bases and J 2 bases; nucleotides not matched to a gene: 6. For the CDR3, the DNA is TGCGCCAGCAGCATACAGGGGGCTGGCAACTATGGCTACACCTTC. As protein: CASSIQGAGNYGYTF.

The table lists this clone with a few counts. The chain recombines TRBV5-1 with TRBJ1-6; unclear D gene. Germline CDR1 reads SGHRS; CDR2 reads YFSETQ. The V and J ends lost 2 bases and 10 bases respectively, with 16 bases between them. This CDR3 region has 15 residues. This CDR3 is CASSLSGTMGSPLHF. The CDR3 nucleotides are TGCGCCAGCAGCTTATCGGGAACCATGGGATCACCCCTCCACTTT.

V and J are TRBV19 and TRBJ1-5; weak D call: TRBD1 (5 bases). Germline-derived CDR1 and CDR2 are LNHDA and SQIVND (reference sequence). The CDR3 length is 11 residues. V lost 3 bases and J lost 11, with 8 bases in between. The CDR3 is CASSMGPSQHF. CDR3 DNA: TGTGCCAGTAGTATGGGGCCGTCCCAGCATTTT.

The chain employs TRBV6-5 and TRBJ2-2, with D maybe TRBD2 (7 bases). Trimming stripped 6 bases from V and 8 bases from J, with 19 bases between. The CDR3 is 15 residues long. Per germline, CDR1 MNHEY and CDR2 SVGAGI. The CDR3 region is CASRSPAGAVGELFF. In DNA form, the CDR3 reads TGTGCCAGCAGATCTCCGGCGGGGGCGGTTGGGGAGCTGTTTTTT.

This chain joins TRBV19 and TRBJ2-1; a possible D gene is TRBD2 (5 bases). Between the trimmed V and J ends, which lost 7 bases and 0 bases, there was a span of 13 bases. CDR1 is LNHDA, CDR2 SQIVND, per germline (reference sequence). The CDR3 consists of 15 residues. For the CDR3, the DNA is TGTGCCAGTATGGGCCCGGGGAACTCCTACAATGAGCAGTTCTTC. Its translation: CASMGPGNSYNEQFF. Supplemented by reference TRBV19 and TRBJ2-1, the full variable domain reads DGGITQSPKYLFRKEGQNVTLSCEQNLNHDAMYWYRQDPGQGLRLIYYSQIVNDFQKGDIAEGYSVSREKKESFPLTVTSAQKNPTAFYLCASMGPGNSYNEQFFGPGTRLTVL.

The chain uses TRBV29-1 and TRBJ2-5, with 10 bases aligning to TRBD1. Germline V gene lookup returns CDR1 SQVTM and CDR2 ANQGSEA. The V segment lost 8 bases and the J segment 5 bases; nucleotides outside the gene matches: 5. The CDR3 has 12 amino acids. The CDR3, as DNA: TGCAGCACGACAGGGGGCGCGGAGACCCAGTACTTC. It codes for CSTTGGAETQYF.

The chain recombines TRBV5-6 with TRBJ1-1, with 7 bases aligning to TRBD1. Germline trimming cut 5 bases from V and 1 base from J; bases unmatched to any gene: 8. Germline lookup yields CDR1 SGHDT and CDR2 YYEEEE. The CDR3 is 15 amino acids. The CDR3 DNA reads as TGTGCCAGCAGTCGAAACCGACAGGGGAACACTGAAGCTTTCTTT. Translating it yields CASSRNRQGNTEAFF.

The chain couples TRBV28 to TRBJ2-7; the D gene is possibly TRBD2 (5 bases). V was cut by 3 bases and J by 5 bases, with 11 bases left in between. The CDR3 has 13 amino acids. CDR1 is MDHEN, CDR2 SYDVKM, per germline. In nucleotides, the CDR3 is TGTGCCAGCAGTTTCAACTGGCGGGACGAGCAGTACTTC. This encodes CASSFNWRDEQYF. Filled out from reference TRBV28 and TRBJ2-7, the complete variable domain reads DVKVTQSSRYLVKRTGEKVFLECVQDMDHENMFWYRQDPGLGLRLIYFSYDVKMKEKGDIPEGYSVSREKKERFSLILESASTNQTSMYLCASSFNWRDEQYFGPGTRLTVT.